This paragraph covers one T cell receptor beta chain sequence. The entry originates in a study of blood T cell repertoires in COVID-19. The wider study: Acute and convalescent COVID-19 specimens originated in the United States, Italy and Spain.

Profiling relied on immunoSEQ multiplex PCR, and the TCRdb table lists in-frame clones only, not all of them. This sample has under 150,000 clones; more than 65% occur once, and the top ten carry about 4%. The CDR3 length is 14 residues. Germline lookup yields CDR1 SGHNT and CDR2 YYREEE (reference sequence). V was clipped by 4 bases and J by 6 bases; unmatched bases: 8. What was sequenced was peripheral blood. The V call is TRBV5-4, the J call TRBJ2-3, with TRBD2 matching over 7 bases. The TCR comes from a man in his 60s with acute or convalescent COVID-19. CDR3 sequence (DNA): TGTGCCAGCAGCAACCGGGACTATAAGGATACGCAGTATTTT. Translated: CASSNRDYKDTQYF.